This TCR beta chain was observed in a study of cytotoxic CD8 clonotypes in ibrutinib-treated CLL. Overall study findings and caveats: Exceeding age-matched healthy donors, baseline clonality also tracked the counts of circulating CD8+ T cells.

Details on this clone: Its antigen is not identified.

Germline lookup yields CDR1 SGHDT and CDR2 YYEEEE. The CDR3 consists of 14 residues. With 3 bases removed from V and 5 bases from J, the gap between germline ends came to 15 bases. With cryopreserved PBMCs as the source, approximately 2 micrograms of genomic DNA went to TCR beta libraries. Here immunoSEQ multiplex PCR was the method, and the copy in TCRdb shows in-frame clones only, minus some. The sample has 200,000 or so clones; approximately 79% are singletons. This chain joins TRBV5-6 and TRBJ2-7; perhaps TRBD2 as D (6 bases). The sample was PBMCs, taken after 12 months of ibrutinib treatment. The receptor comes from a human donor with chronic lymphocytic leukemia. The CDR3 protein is CASSSPGTYNEQYF. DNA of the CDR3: TGTGCCAGCAGCTCCCCCGGGACTTACAACGAGCAGTACTTC. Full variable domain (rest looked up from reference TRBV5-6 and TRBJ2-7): DAGVTQSPTHLIKTRGQQVTLRCSPKSGHDTVSWYQQALGQGPQFIFQYYEEEERQRGNFPDRFSGHQFPNYSSELNVNALLLGDSALYLCASSSPGTYNEQYFGPGTRLTVT.